One T cell receptor (beta chain) is described in this entry. The CDR3 is made up of 15 amino acids. V gave up 3 bases and J gave up 6 bases, with 17 bases separating them. The sample originates from a study of response to subunit inactivated influenza vaccine. TCRdb reprocessed the RT-PCR reads with MiXCR, giving one entry per CDR3 protein. The data contain some 550,000 distinct CDR3 sequences, around a quarter of them singletons. In addition, the sample was reused for a study of T cells expressing NK-cell markers. That source adds: As the method of synthesis, 5'RACE template switching with UMIs yielded TCR beta cDNA. There were seven HCMV-seropositive donors and one seronegative donor among the eight sequenced. These clonotypes additionally ranked first within the CD3+CD56-NKG2C+ fraction of a handful of donors.

V and J are TRBV12-3 or TRBV12-4 and TRBJ1-1, with D hard to call. The starting material was CD4+ T cells sorted from PBMCs, obtained about 13 days after vaccination. This TCR came from a man aged 45-65 years who received an inactivated influenza vaccine. CDR3 sequence reads: CASSLNGLVSAEAFF. The CDR3 bases are TGTGCCAGCAGTTTGAACGGGCTCGTCAGTGCTGAAGCTTTCTTT.